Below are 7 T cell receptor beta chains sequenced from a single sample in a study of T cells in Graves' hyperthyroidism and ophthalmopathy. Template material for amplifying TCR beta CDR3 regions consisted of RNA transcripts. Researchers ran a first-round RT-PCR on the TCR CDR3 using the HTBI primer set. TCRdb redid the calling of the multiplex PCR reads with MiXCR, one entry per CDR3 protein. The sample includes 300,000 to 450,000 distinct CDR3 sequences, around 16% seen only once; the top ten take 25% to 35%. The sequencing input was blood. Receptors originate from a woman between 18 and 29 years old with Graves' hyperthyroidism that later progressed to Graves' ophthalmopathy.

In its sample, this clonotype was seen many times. The CDR3 DNA follows: TGTGCCAGCAGCCCCGGGTTGGGGGCAGATACGCAGTATTTT. As protein: CASSPGLGADTQYF. The V gene is TRBV11-2, the J gene TRBJ2-3; TRBD1 or TRBD2 may be the D gene (5 bases each). V lost 5 bases and J 4 bases, leaving 13 bases between the germline ends. The CDR3 totals 14 residues. CDR1 is SGHAT and CDR2 is FQNNGV in the germline V gene.

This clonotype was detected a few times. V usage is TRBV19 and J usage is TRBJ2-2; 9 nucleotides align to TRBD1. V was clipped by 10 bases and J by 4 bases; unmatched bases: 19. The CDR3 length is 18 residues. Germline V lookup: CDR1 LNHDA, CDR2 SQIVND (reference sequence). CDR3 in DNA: TGTGCCATACAGATAATGCTCGACAGGGGGATGAGCACCGGGGAGCTGTTTTTT. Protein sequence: CAIQIMLDRGMSTGELFF.

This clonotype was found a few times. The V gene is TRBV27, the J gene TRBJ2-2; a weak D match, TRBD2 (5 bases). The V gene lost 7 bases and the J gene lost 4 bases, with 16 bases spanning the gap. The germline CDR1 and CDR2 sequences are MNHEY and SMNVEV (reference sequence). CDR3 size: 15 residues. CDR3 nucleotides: TGTGCCAGCAACAATCCGGGATGGGGCACCGGGGAGCTGTTTTTT. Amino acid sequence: CASNNPGWGTGELFF.

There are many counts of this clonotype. The CDR3 DNA reads TGTGCCAGCACCTTGCAGGGGAGCTCCTACGAGCAGTACTTC. It is translated as CASTLQGSSYEQYF. This chain connects TRBV2 to TRBJ2-7, with D maybe TRBD1 (6 bases). Germline V gene lookup returns CDR1 SNHLY and CDR2 FYNNEI. The length of the CDR3 is 14 residues. V was shortened by 7 bases and J by 0 bases, with 13 bases between the two germline ends.

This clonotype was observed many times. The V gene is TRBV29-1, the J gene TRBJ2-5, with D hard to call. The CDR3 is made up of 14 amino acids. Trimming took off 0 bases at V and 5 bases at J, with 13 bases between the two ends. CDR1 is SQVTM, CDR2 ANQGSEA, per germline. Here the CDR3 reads CSVEETGLGETQYF. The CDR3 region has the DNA TGCAGCGTTGAAGAGACGGGCCTGGGGGAGACCCAGTACTTC.

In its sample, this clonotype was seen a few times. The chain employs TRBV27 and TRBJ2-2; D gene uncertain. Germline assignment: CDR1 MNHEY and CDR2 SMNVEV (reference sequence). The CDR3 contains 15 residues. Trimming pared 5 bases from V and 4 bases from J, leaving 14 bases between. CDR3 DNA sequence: TGTGCCAGCAGTACCCGGCTAGATGCCACCGGGGAGCTGTTTTTT. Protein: CASSTRLDATGELFF.

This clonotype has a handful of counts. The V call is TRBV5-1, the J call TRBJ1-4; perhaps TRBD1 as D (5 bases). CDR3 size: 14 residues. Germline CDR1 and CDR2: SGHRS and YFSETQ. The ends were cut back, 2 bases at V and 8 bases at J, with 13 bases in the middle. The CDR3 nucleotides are TGCGCCAGCAGCTTACAGGCCTCGAGCGAAAAACTGTTTTTT. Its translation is CASSLQASSEKLFF.